This T cell receptor (beta chain) appears in the sequencing data of a study of blood T cell repertoires in COVID-19. Turning to the study itself: The United States, Italy and Spain supplied acute and convalescent COVID-19 samples.

Participants were aged about 18 to 90 years, lived in some 23 US areas, and enrolled virtually. Cohorts were based on clinical histories the participants reported. What the recovered Cohort 3 donors had was two negative PCRs, clearance, or symptom resolution. Only in-frame clones appear in the TCRdb table, and some are missing; sequencing was by immunoSEQ multiplex PCR. The table includes under 200,000 clones, around 78% detected once. This TCR was recovered from a woman in her forties or fifties who had recovered from COVID-19. Sequenced: PBMCs or T cells enriched from blood (not recorded which).

CDR3 protein: CASGRGQGGETQYF. The CDR3 DNA sequence: TGTGCTAGTGGCCGCGGACAGGGCGGGGAGACCCAGTACTTC. The chain uses TRBV12-5 and TRBJ2-5, with 8 bases identical to TRBD1. Germline CDR1 is LGHNT and CDR2 is FRNRAP. V was pared by 6 bases and J by 5 bases, with 8 bases of the junction left unmatched. CDR3 length: 14 amino acids.